The clone carrying this T cell receptor (beta chain) was seen a handful of times. Its antigen is not identified. Germline and junction disagree at one end, which may indicate a read error. Then a second PCR, running about 6 to 11 cycles, was carried out with a sample-barcoded 5' primer and a J-beta primer mix. TCRdb called the 5' RACE reads again in MiXCR, with one record for every CDR3 protein. The table includes roughly 800,000 distinct CDR3 sequences, roughly 26% detected once. CDR3 size: 12 residues. The data belong to a study of blood T cells in healthy people across ages. Study findings and constraints: The percentage of naive T cells correlated strongly with TCR beta diversity.

These data also formed part of another study, on T cells of mothers and their children. That source adds: Study donors consisted of a few healthy Caucasian mothers and their six children. A primer called M1S, used in the second PCR, added sample barcodes and 2-4 random nucleotides.

Sequenced: blood. The sequence was obtained from a boy aged 5-17 years in good health. The rearrangement uses TRBV12-3 or TRBV12-4 and TRBJ1-1, with no clear D. CDR3 nucleotide sequence: TGTGCCAGCAGGAATCGGGTATCTGATGCTTTCTTT. Protein: CASRNRVSDAFF.